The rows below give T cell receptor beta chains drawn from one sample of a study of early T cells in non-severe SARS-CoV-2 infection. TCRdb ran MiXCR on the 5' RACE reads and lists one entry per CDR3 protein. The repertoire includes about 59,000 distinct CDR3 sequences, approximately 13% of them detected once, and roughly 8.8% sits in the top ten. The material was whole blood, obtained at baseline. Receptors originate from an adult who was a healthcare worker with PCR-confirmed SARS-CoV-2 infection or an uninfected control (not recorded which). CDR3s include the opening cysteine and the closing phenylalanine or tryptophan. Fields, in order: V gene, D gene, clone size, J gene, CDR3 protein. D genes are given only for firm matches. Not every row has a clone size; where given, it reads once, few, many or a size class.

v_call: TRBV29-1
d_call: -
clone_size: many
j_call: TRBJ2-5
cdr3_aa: CSVVRGQETQYF

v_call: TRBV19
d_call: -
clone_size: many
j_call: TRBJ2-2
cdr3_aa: CASKVSANTGELFF

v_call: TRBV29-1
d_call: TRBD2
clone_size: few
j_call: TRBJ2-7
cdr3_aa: CSVGSSGSHRAYEQYF

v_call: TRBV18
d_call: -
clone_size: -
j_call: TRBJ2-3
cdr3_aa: CASSPTFTDTQYF

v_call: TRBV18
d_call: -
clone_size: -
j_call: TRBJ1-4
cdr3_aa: CASSPSGSANEKLFF

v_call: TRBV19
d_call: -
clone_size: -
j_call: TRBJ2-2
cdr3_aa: CASRLGHPHGELFF

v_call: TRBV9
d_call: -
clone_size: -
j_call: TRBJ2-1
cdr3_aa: CASSVGEGGLDEQFF

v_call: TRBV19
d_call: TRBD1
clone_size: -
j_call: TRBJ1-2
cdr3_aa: CASRRNGDRVTGYTF

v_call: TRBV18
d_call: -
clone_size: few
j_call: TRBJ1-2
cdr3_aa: CASSPRRGNYGYTF

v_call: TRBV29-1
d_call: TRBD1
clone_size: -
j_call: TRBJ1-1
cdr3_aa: CSVVRSGGTNTEAFF